Below are 22 T cell receptor beta chains sequenced from a single sample in a study of blood T cell repertoires in COVID-19. Sequencing used immunoSEQ multiplex PCR; TCRdb keeps in-frame clones, though not all of them. The repertoire consists of about 150,000 clones, with around 84% occurring once and the leading ten covering 35% to 40%. The sample was peripheral blood. Every receptor here comes from a human donor in a cohort sampled during active COVID-19.

This clone was seen more than once but under ten times. The rearrangement uses TRBV6-4 and TRBJ1-1; possibly TRBD1 for D (5 bases). Deletions cut 3 bases from V and 2 bases from J, with 7 bases between. The CDR3 totals 13 residues. CDR1 is MRHNA, CDR2 SNTAGT, per germline. This CDR3 reads CASSEDTNTEAFF. The CDR3 DNA reads TGTGCCAGCAGTGAGGACACAAACACTGAAGCTTTCTTT.

The chain employs TRBV5-1 and TRBJ1-1; D is unresolved. The CDR3 spans 14 residues. Germline V gene lookup returns CDR1 SGHRS and CDR2 YFSETQ. Trimming stripped 4 bases from V and 0 bases from J, with 10 bases between. The CDR3 DNA follows: TGCGCCAGCAGCCTTTGGGCCTTGAACACTGAAGCTTTCTTT. Amino acid sequence: CASSLWALNTEAFF.

Only one count was recorded for this clone. For the CDR3, the DNA is TGTGCCAGCAGGGAGACAGGGGACAATTCACCCCTCCACTTT. It codes for CASRETGDNSPLHF. The chain carries TRBV7-2 and TRBJ1-6, with 8 bases that match TRBD1. After removal of 6 bases from V and 7 bases from J, the junction contained 5 bases not matched to a gene. CDR1 and CDR2 from the germline V gene are SGHTA and FQGNSA. The CDR3 runs 14 residues.

This clone was seen only a few times. The chain joins TRBV27 to TRBJ2-3; the match to TRBD2 covers 12 bases. V lost 5 bases and J lost 3; bases outside the gene matches: 3. CDR3 length equals 15 residues. Germline V gives CDR1 MNHEY, CDR2 SMNVEV (reference sequence). The DNA for the CDR3 is TGTGCCAGCAGTCCCGGGACTAGCGGGACAGATACGCAGTATTTT. Translated, it gives CASSPGTSGTDTQYF.

The chain has TRBV27 and TRBJ1-4; the match to TRBD1 covers 9 bases. CDR3 length equals 15 residues. The V gene's germline CDR1 is MNHEY and CDR2 SMNVEV (reference sequence). Trimming cost V 3 bases and J 5 bases; bases outside gene matches: 4. CDR3 nucleotide sequence: TGTGCCAGCAGTTTCTACGACAGGGGGAATGAAAAACTGTTTTTT. Its protein product is CASSFYDRGNEKLFF.

This rearrangement joins TRBV12-3 or TRBV12-4 to TRBJ1-5, with a tentative D call TRBD1 (6 bases). Between the trimmed V and J ends, which lost 8 bases and 6 bases, there was a span of 14 bases. CDR3 length: 13 amino acids. DNA for the CDR3: TGTGCCAGCGGGACAAACCAGCGTCAGCCCCAGCATTTT. It translates to CASGTNQRQPQHF.

The chain joins TRBV9 to TRBJ1-2, with a possible D match to TRBD1 (6 bases). V was shortened by 6 bases and J by 2 bases, with 14 bases between the two germline ends. The CDR3 consists of 14 residues. Per germline, CDR1 SGDLS and CDR2 YYNGEE. CDR3 coding DNA: TGTGCCAGCACCCTGACAGGAACCAACTATGGCTACACCTTC. As protein: CASTLTGTNYGYTF.

This chain links TRBV4-3 with TRBJ1-2, with D perhaps matching TRBD1 (6 bases). Trimming pared 1 base from V and 5 bases from J, leaving 14 bases between. The CDR3 length is 15 residues. Germline lookup yields CDR1 LGHNA and CDR2 YSLEER. CDR3 sequence reads: CASSQALGAGYGYTF. The CDR3 coding sequence is TGCGCCAGCAGCCAAGCTTTGGGGGCAGGGTATGGCTACACCTTC.

The V gene is TRBV11-2, the J gene TRBJ2-3; the D is unclear. CDR1 is SGHAT and CDR2 is FQNNGV in the germline V gene. Trimming shortened V by 5 bases and J by 2 bases, and 14 bases separated the two germline ends. The CDR3 extends over 15 amino acids. As DNA, the CDR3 is TGTGCCAGCAGCCGCGCGGCCCCCTTCACAGATACGCAGTATTTT. Its protein is CASSRAAPFTDTQYF. Looking up the rest from reference TRBV11-2 and TRBJ2-3 gives the full variable domain: EAGVAQSPRYKIIEKRQSVAFWCNPISGHATLYWYQQILGQGPKLLIQFQNNGVVDDSQLPKDRFSAERLKGVDSTLKIQPAKLEDSAVYLCASSRAAPFTDTQYFGPGTRLTVL.

The V call is TRBV15, the J call TRBJ2-1; maybe TRBD2 (6 bases). The CDR3 has 13 amino acids. The germline V gene encodes CDR1 LNHNV and CDR2 YYDKDF (reference sequence). V lost 0 bases and J lost 7, with 7 bases in between. As DNA, the CDR3 is TGTGCCACCAGCAGAGATCGGGGGAATGAGCAGTTCTTC. Translated, it gives CATSRDRGNEQFF.

The chain combines TRBV24-1 with TRBJ2-1; TRBD1 aligns across 7 bases. This CDR3 has 15 amino acids. Germline CDR1 KGHDR, CDR2 SFDVKD. V shed 3 bases, J shed 8 bases, and the junction held 9 bases outside the gene matches. CDR3 sequence: CATSDPTGMIDEQFF. In DNA form, the CDR3 reads TGTGCCACCAGTGATCCGACAGGGATGATCGATGAGCAGTTCTTC.

This clone was observed a single time. This chain uses TRBV7-2 with TRBJ1-1; D ambiguous. In germline, CDR1 is SGHTA, CDR2 FQGNSA. Trimming cost V 2 bases and J 0 bases, with 7 bases left between them. There are 14 residues in the CDR3. The CDR3 loop reads CASSLRLLNTEAFF. CDR3 DNA sequence: TGTGCCAGCAGCTTAAGACTCTTGAACACTGAAGCTTTCTTT.

This clone was observed a single time. This rearrangement joins TRBV11-2 to TRBJ1-5, with D tentatively TRBD1 (6 bases). The ends were cut back, 4 bases at V and 5 bases at J, with 12 bases in the middle. Germline assignment: CDR1 SGHAT and CDR2 FQNNGV. CDR3 length: 14 amino acids. DNA of the CDR3: TGTGCCAGCAGCTCACAGGGAGAGGATCAGCCCCAGCATTTT. Amino acids: CASSSQGEDQPQHF.

The chain recombines TRBV28 with TRBJ2-7; 7 nucleotides agree with TRBD1. The CDR3 runs to 13 residues. The junction had 1 base not matched to a gene; V was cut back by 2 bases and J by 3 bases. Germline V gives CDR1 MDHEN, CDR2 SYDVKM. This CDR3 is CASSLNRGYEQYF. CDR3 nucleotides: TGTGCCAGCAGTTTAAACAGGGGCTACGAGCAGTACTTC.

This clone was seen a handful of times. V usage is TRBV5-6 and J usage is TRBJ1-1; no firm D call. The CDR3 has 14 residues. Germline V gene sequence: CDR1 SGHDT, CDR2 YYEEEE. V was cut by 6 bases and J by 1 base, with 13 bases left in between. The CDR3 reads CASTSPAANTEAFF. The CDR3 DNA follows: TGTGCCAGCACCTCCCCTGCGGCGAACACTGAAGCTTTCTTT.

The chain is built from TRBV7-2 and TRBJ1-2; no reliable D call. The CDR3 is 15 residues long. The V end was cut by 6 bases, the J end by 6 bases, with 20 bases between. CDR1 and CDR2 (germline): SGHTA, FQGNSA. CDR3 DNA sequence: TGTGCCAGCAGGAACTACTCGTCCCGGCCGCATGGCTACACCTTC. Residues: CASRNYSSRPHGYTF.

The chain is built from TRBV7-8 and TRBJ1-2; no definite D call. Germline loops: CDR1 SGHVS, CDR2 FQNEAQ. This CDR3 is 14 amino acids long. The germline V and J ends were trimmed by 1 base and 10 bases, with 16 bases remaining between them. The CDR3 loop is CASSLEGPAGFYTF. The DNA for the CDR3 is TGTGCCAGCAGCTTAGAAGGTCCCGCCGGGTTCTACACCTTC.

The chain couples TRBV29-1 to TRBJ2-3; perhaps TRBD1 as D (5 bases). From germline, CDR1 is SQVTM and CDR2 ANQGSEA. The CDR3 totals 16 residues. V dropped 0 bases and J dropped 1 base, with 14 bases sitting between them. The CDR3 DNA reads TGCAGCGTTGAAGATTGGGGCATGCTGCGCACAGATACGCAGTATTTT. Its translation: CSVEDWGMLRTDTQYF.

V and J are TRBV28 and TRBJ1-2; D might be TRBD1 (5 bases). The CDR3 runs to 14 residues. V shed 6 bases and J shed 3 bases, with 14 bases lying between them. The germline CDR1 and CDR2 sequences are MDHEN and SYDVKM. CDR3 sequence reads: CASRQDSKYYGYTF. For the CDR3, the DNA is TGTGCCAGCAGACAGGATTCAAAATACTATGGCTACACCTTC.

The chain is built from TRBV2 and TRBJ2-2, with TRBD1 matching over 7 bases. The germline CDR1 and CDR2 sequences are SNHLY and FYNNEI. Germline trimming cut 4 bases from V and 5 bases from J; bases unmatched to any gene: 7. The length of the CDR3 is 15 residues. DNA of the CDR3: TGTGCCAGCAGTGTGAAGGGGGCGCTGACCGGGGAGCTGTTTTTT. This codes for CASSVKGALTGELFF.

V is TRBV5-4 and J is TRBJ1-2; D gene unclear. CDR1 is SGHNT and CDR2 is YYREEE in the germline V gene (reference sequence). The length of the CDR3 is 14 residues. V lost 4 bases, J lost 3 bases, and 13 bases lay in between. CDR3 nucleotide sequence: TGTGCCAGCAGCGGACGGGAAATGGACTATGGCTACACCTTC. Its translation: CASSGREMDYGYTF.

J is TRBJ2-2 and V is TRBV24-1, with 7 bases matching TRBD1. Germline V gene data show CDR1 as KGHDR and CDR2 as SFDVKD. V lost 4 bases to trimming and J lost 8 bases; unmatched junction nucleotides: 12. The CDR3 covers 16 residues. The CDR3 protein is CATSDPDRAGGGELFF. The DNA for the CDR3 is TGTGCCACCAGTGACCCAGACAGGGCAGGAGGAGGGGAGCTGTTTTTT.